This TCR beta chain was sequenced for a study of lymphopenia after photon versus proton radiotherapy. Study results and limitations: Larger post-nadir TCR diversity loss correlated inversely with survival in deceased patients. Survival link was tested only in deceased patients; proton benefit remains a possibility. Relative stability marked proton patients; photon patients lost diversity and naive cells. After lymphocyte nadir, photon-treated repertoires showed oligoclonal expansion, especially CD8+ Temra.

The protocol was immunoSEQ multiplex PCR, while the TCRdb copy is restricted to in-frame clones and leaves out a portion. The table has 75,000 to 95,000 clones, 83% seen once. In regard to this clone: Its antigen is unknown.

The sequence came from a man between 60 and 75 years old with pancreatic cancer. Material: peripheral blood, obtained from a patient treated with proton-based radiotherapy.

The CDR3 DNA is TGTGCCAGCAGTTCAGGGGTATGGGGCAATGAGCAGTTCTTC. Translated: CASSSGVWGNEQFF. The chain has TRBV27 and TRBJ2-1, with a weak D call TRBD1 (6 bases). The CDR3 spans 14 residues. CDR1 is MNHEY and CDR2 is SMNVEV in the germline V gene (reference sequence). The V end was cut by 4 bases, the J end by 6 bases, with 13 bases between.